The clone carrying this T cell receptor beta chain was counted many times. The data were taken from a study of early T cells in non-severe SARS-CoV-2 infection. Individual cDNA molecules received unique molecular identifiers. MiXCR was run by TCRdb on the 5' RACE reads, yielding one entry per CDR3 protein. The profile shows 30,000 to 45,000 distinct CDR3 sequences, under 6.5% of them singletons. CDR1 and CDR2 (germline): SGHAT, FQNNGV. The CDR3 sequence is 14 residues long. The ends were cut back, 1 base at V and 3 bases at J, with 9 bases in the middle. The sequencing sample was made of whole blood. The TCR sequence derives from an adult who was a healthcare worker with PCR-confirmed SARS-CoV-2 infection or an uninfected control (not recorded which). The chain carries TRBV11-2 and TRBJ2-5; weak D call: TRBD1 (6 bases). The CDR3 sequence: CASSLAGVEETQYF. The CDR3 DNA sequence: TGTGCCAGCAGCTTAGCAGGGGTGGAAGAGACCCAGTACTTC.